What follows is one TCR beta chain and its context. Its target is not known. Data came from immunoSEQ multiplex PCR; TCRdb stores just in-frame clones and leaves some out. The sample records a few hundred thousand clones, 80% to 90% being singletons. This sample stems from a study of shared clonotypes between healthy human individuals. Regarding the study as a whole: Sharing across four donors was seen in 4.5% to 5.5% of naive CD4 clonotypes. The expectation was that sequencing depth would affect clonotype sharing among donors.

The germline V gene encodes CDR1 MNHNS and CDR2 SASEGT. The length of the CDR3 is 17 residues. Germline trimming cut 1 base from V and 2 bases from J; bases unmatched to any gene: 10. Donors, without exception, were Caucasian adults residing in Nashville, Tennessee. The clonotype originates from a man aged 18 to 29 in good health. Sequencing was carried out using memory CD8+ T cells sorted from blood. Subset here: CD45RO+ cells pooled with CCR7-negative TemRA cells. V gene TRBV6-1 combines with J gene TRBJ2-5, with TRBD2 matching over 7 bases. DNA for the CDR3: TGTGCCAGCAGTGAAGACTGGTGGGGAGGGAAACAAGAGACCCAGTACTTC. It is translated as CASSEDWWGGKQETQYF.